Listed here are 21 T cell receptor beta chains from one sample, sequenced in a study of cytomegalovirus exposure and HLA in healthy donors (dated by TCRdb to the late 2010s). Library creation used the immunoSEQ multiplex PCR assay. For the multiplex PCR, a mixture combining 60 forward primers for TCR Vbeta segments and 13 reverse primers for TCR Jbeta segments was used. In its TCRdb copy, this immuneACCESS table keeps in-frame sequences only and misses some clones. Where compared with another copy, unresolved V genes explain less than half of these, and the others have no known cause. This sample holds 90,000 to 150,000 clones; 74% were observed only once. The top ten clones comprise around a tenth of the sample. What was sequenced was PBMCs. These receptors were collected from a woman aged 45-60 years in good health and CMV-seropositive.

J is TRBJ1-2 and V is TRBV19; weak D call: TRBD1 (5 bases). V was pared by 5 bases and J by 5 bases, with 21 bases between. This CDR3 is 16 amino acids long. In germline, CDR1 is LNHDA, CDR2 SQIVND (reference sequence). The CDR3 DNA is TGTGCCAGTAGTCTCAACCCCGGGGGAAGGGGATATGGCTACACCTTC. It encodes CASSLNPGGRGYGYTF.

The V and J genes are TRBV30 and TRBJ1-2, with a weak D call TRBD1 (6 bases). The germline V gene has CDR1 GTSNPN and CDR2 SVGIG (reference sequence). V was cut by 2 bases and J by 4 bases, with 11 bases left in between. The CDR3 has 13 residues. As DNA, the CDR3 is TGTGCCTGGAGTAGGCTCAGGGGCTATGGCTACACCTTC. It encodes CAWSRLRGYGYTF.

The chain uses TRBV27 and TRBJ2-7, with 8 bases matching TRBD1. V was pared by 5 bases and J by 4 bases, with 7 bases of the junction left unmatched. CDR3 size: 14 residues. Germline V CDR1 and CDR2: MNHEY, SMNVEV (reference sequence). CDR3 sequence (DNA): TGTGCCAGCAGTCTAGAACAGGGGGTATACGAGCAGTACTTC. Its translation is CASSLEQGVYEQYF.

The chain is built from TRBV13 and TRBJ1-1, with a possible D match to TRBD1 (5 bases). The V and J ends lost 2 bases and 0 bases respectively, with 13 bases between them. The length of the CDR3 is 16 residues. Germline CDR1 is PRHDT and CDR2 is FYEKMQ (reference sequence). The CDR3 region is CASSLRGSGMNTEAFF. Here the CDR3 DNA reads TGTGCCAGCAGCTTACGGGGGTCAGGCATGAACACTGAAGCTTTCTTT.

The CDR3 reads CASSIAASVSYEQYF. The CDR3 region has the DNA TGTGCCAGTAGTATCGCGGCCTCTGTCTCCTACGAGCAGTACTTC. The chain employs TRBV19 and TRBJ2-7; D is uncertain. The V end was cut by 3 bases, the J end by 0 bases, with 12 bases between. The CDR3 has 15 amino acids. Germline assignment: CDR1 LNHDA and CDR2 SQIVND (reference sequence).

This clone was picked up a small number of times. J is TRBJ1-1 and V is TRBV6-1; weak D call: TRBD1 (6 bases). V dropped 6 bases and J dropped 1 base, with 9 bases sitting between them. The CDR3 has 13 residues. CDR1 is MNHNS, CDR2 SASEGT, per germline. CDR3 DNA sequence: TGTGCCAGCAGGATACAGGGGAACACTGAAGCTTTCTTT. This translates into CASRIQGNTEAFF.

This clone was detected a few times. The rearrangement links TRBV18 to TRBJ2-3, with 12 bases lining up with TRBD1. V lost 3 bases, J lost 5 bases, and 12 bases stayed unmatched. The CDR3 has 18 residues. Germline loops: CDR1 KGHSH, CDR2 LQKENI. The DNA of the CDR3 is TGTGCCAGCTCACCCACTTTGTTGGGACAGGGGGCCGGAGATACGCAGTATTTT. Protein sequence: CASSPTLLGQGAGDTQYF.

The chain carries TRBV18 and TRBJ1-2, with D possibly TRBD1 on 6 matching bases. V dropped 1 base and J dropped 3 bases, with 9 bases sitting between them. Germline CDR1 and CDR2: KGHSH and LQKENI. The CDR3 is 14 amino acids. The CDR3 loop reads CASSPQGGDYGYTF. The CDR3, as DNA: TGTGCCAGCTCACCACAGGGGGGGGACTATGGCTACACCTTC.

V usage is TRBV28 and J usage is TRBJ1-1, with 7 positions matching TRBD1. The germline gives CDR1 MDHEN, CDR2 SYDVKM. Trimming cost V 5 bases and J 1 base; bases outside gene matches: 7. This CDR3 has 15 amino acids. This CDR3 is CASSTGTAANTEAFF. In DNA form, the CDR3 reads TGTGCCAGCAGTACCGGGACAGCAGCGAACACTGAAGCTTTCTTT.

The rearrangement links TRBV5-1 to TRBJ2-7, with TRBD1 identical over 8 bases. Germline values: CDR1 SGHRS, CDR2 YFSETQ. The V segment lost 3 bases and the J segment 2 bases; nucleotides outside the gene matches: 7. The length of the CDR3 is 15 residues. The CDR3 region is CASSSGGDRTYEQYF. The CDR3, as DNA: TGCGCCAGCAGCTCTGGAGGGGACAGGACCTACGAGCAGTACTTC.

This clone appeared once. The V call is TRBV5-1, the J call TRBJ2-7; TRBD1 matches 8 bases. V trimming: 5 bases; J trimming: 0 bases; junction bases outside the gene matches: 7. The CDR3 is made up of 15 amino acids. Germline CDR1 and CDR2: SGHRS and YFSETQ. The CDR3 nucleotides are TGCGCCAGCAGGGAAGGGACAGGCAGCTCCTACGAGCAGTACTTC. Encoded protein: CASREGTGSSYEQYF.

This clone turned up a few times. The chain employs TRBV5-1 and TRBJ1-4; D is undetermined. This CDR3 has 13 amino acids. Per germline, CDR1 SGHRS and CDR2 YFSETQ. V was shortened by 5 bases and J by 8 bases, with 13 bases between the two germline ends. The CDR3 DNA sequence: TGCGCCAGCAGTCGGAGCGTTGGGGAAAAACTGTTTTTT. Translation gives CASSRSVGEKLFF.

The V and J genes are TRBV7-2 and TRBJ1-1, with a possible D match to TRBD1 (5 bases). V was trimmed by 2 bases and J by 0 bases, leaving 10 bases between them. The germline CDR1 and CDR2 sequences are SGHTA and FQGNSA. This CDR3 contains 15 residues. The CDR3 loop reads CASSLSQGMNTEAFF. As DNA, the CDR3 is TGTGCCAGCAGCTTATCCCAGGGTATGAACACTGAAGCTTTCTTT.

The chain has TRBV29-1 and TRBJ1-2; 7 bases agree with TRBD1. The germline CDR1 and CDR2 sequences are SQVTM and ANQGSEA. J gave up 6 bases and V 5 bases, and 15 bases lay outside the gene matches. The CDR3 contains 15 residues. The CDR3, as DNA: TGCAGCGTTTACTCCGGGACAGTCGTTCGCCATGGCTACACCTTC. Residues: CSVYSGTVVRHGYTF. Based on the CDR3 plus reference TRBV29-1 and TRBJ1-2, the full variable domain is SAVISQKPSRDICQRGTSLTIQCQVDSQVTMMFWYRQQPGQSLTLIATANQGSEATYESGFVIDKFPISRPNLTFSTLTVSNMSPEDSSIYLCSVYSGTVVRHGYTFGSGTRLTVV.

The chain employs TRBV27 and TRBJ2-3; TRBD1 agrees at 7 bases. The CDR3 contains 15 residues. V was clipped by 4 bases and J by 0 bases; unmatched bases: 4. Germline lookup yields CDR1 MNHEY and CDR2 SMNVEV (reference sequence). The CDR3 is CASSSGQSSTDTQYF. In DNA form, the CDR3 reads TGTGCCAGCAGTTCGGGACAGTCTAGCACAGATACGCAGTATTTT.

This clone was observed a single time. This rearrangement joins TRBV7-3 to TRBJ2-2; TRBD2 agrees at 7 bases. Trimming took 4 bases from V and 3 from J; bases not matched to a gene: 2. Per the germline V gene, CDR1 is SGHTA and CDR2 is FQGTGA. The CDR3 contains 14 residues. CDR3 DNA sequence: TGTGCCAGCAGCTCCGGACTAGACACCGGGGAGCTGTTTTTT. Translating gives CASSSGLDTGELFF.

This chain uses TRBV18 with TRBJ2-7; TRBD1 matches at 7 bases. The germline V gene encodes CDR1 KGHSH and CDR2 LQKENI. CDR3 length: 14 amino acids. Losses at the gene ends were 2 bases for V and 3 bases for J; bases not matched to a gene: 4. CDR3 nucleotide sequence: TGTGCCAGCTCACCAAGGGACAGAGACTACGAGCAGTACTTC. Residues: CASSPRDRDYEQYF. Variable domain in full (rest from reference TRBV18 and TRBJ2-7): NAGVMQNPRHLVRRRGQEARLRCSPMKGHSHVYWYRQLPEEGLKFMVYLQKENIIDESGMPKERFSAEFPKEGPSILRIQQVVRGDSAAYFCASSPRDRDYEQYFGPGTRLTVT.

The V gene is TRBV30, the J gene TRBJ1-5; D not certain. V lost 0 bases and J lost 4, with 10 bases in between. The CDR3 has 14 residues. Germline loops: CDR1 GTSNPN, CDR2 SVGIG (reference sequence). CDR3 nucleotide sequence: TGTGCCTGGAGTGTACTAGACGGTAATCAGCCCCAGCATTTT. It is translated as CAWSVLDGNQPQHF.

The V gene is TRBV18, the J gene TRBJ2-3; D might be TRBD1 (5 bases). The CDR3 has 15 residues. CDR1 and CDR2 from the germline V gene are KGHSH and LQKENI. With 5 bases removed from V and 0 bases from J, the gap between germline ends came to 12 bases. CDR3 loop: CASSGGHPSTDTQYF. In nucleotides, the CDR3 is TGTGCCAGCTCAGGCGGACACCCCAGCACAGATACGCAGTATTTT.

J is TRBJ1-1 and V is TRBV25-1; D is ambiguous. Trimming took off 0 bases at V and 3 bases at J, with 11 bases between the two ends. This CDR3 has 15 amino acids. The germline V gene has CDR1 MGHDK and CDR2 SYGVNS. CDR3 residues: CASSEYGLLDTEAFF. The CDR3 nucleotides read TGTGCCAGCAGTGAATACGGGTTATTGGACACTGAAGCTTTCTTT.

The rearrangement joins TRBV4-3 to TRBJ2-3, with TRBD1 matching over 7 bases. The CDR3 has 14 amino acids. Germline CDR1 and CDR2: LGHNA and YSLEER. The trim removed 5 bases at V and 1 base at J, leaving 3 bases unmatched. CDR3 coding DNA: TGCGCCAGCAGCTACAGGGGAGGCACAGATACGCAGTATTTT. It is translated as CASSYRGGTDTQYF.